The entry below gives a single T cell receptor beta chain sequence along with its context. This sample was included in a study of T cells in Graves' hyperthyroidism and ophthalmopathy. Study summary: Staff took peripheral blood when the initial diagnosis was made, before any treatment began.

Uncontrolled infection, other autoimmune disease, pregnancy or lactation barred patients from enrollment. This sample holds PBMCs from 9.5 to 10 ml fresh peripheral blood. RNA transcripts provided the source from which TCR beta CDR3 regions were amplified. The HTBI primer set drove a first-round RT-PCR of the TCR CDR3. TCRdb called the multiplex PCR reads again in MiXCR, with one record for every CDR3 protein. The sample records over 650,000 distinct CDR3 sequences, about a sixth being singletons. CDR3 length: 13 residues. V was clipped by 10 bases and J by 8 bases, with 18 bases between them. Germline V CDR1 and CDR2: MDHEN, SYDVKM.

The chain employs TRBV28 and TRBJ2-1; a weak D match, TRBD2 (6 bases). The sequencing input was blood. The source is a man aged 18 to 29 with Graves' hyperthyroidism. The CDR3 DNA follows: TGTGCCATCTGCAGCGGGTCCGGGGATGAGCAGTTCTTC. Its translation: CAICSGSGDEQFF.